What follows are 16 T cell receptor beta chains derived from one specimen sequenced in a study of blood T cell repertoires in COVID-19. Here immunoSEQ multiplex PCR was the method, and the copy in TCRdb shows in-frame clones only, minus some. The sample shows some 260,000 clones, around 88% of them seen only once. The sample was peripheral blood. Receptors originate from a woman younger than 45 with COVID-19, enrolled during active disease.

This CDR3 is CASSLAETGAGANVLTF. CDR3 coding DNA: TGTGCCAGCAGCTTGGCGGAGACAGGCGCTGGGGCCAACGTCCTGACTTTC. This chain connects TRBV5-6 to TRBJ2-6, with D possibly matching TRBD1 (6 bases). Germline CDR1 is SGHDT and CDR2 is YYEEEE. The CDR3 totals 17 residues. V dropped 0 bases and J dropped 2 bases, with 12 bases sitting between them.

V usage is TRBV19 and J usage is TRBJ1-2; D perhaps matches TRBD1 (6 bases). V was pared by 7 bases and J by 8 bases, with 20 bases between. The CDR3 spans 14 residues. Per the germline V gene, CDR1 is LNHDA and CDR2 is SQIVND (reference sequence). The CDR3 coding sequence is TGTGCCAGTACCTCTCTAGGACAGCGCTGGGGCTACACCTTC. This encodes CASTSLGQRWGYTF.

The DNA for the CDR3 is TGTGCCAGTAGTAGGGACAGGACAAACTATGGCTACACCTTC. Translated, it gives CASSRDRTNYGYTF. This sequence joins TRBV19 and TRBJ1-2; 8 bases fit TRBD1. The CDR3 runs 14 residues. Germline CDR1 and CDR2: LNHDA and SQIVND (reference sequence). J gave up 2 bases and V 4 bases, and 3 bases lay outside the gene matches.

V gene TRBV7-9 combines with J gene TRBJ2-3; D is possibly TRBD2 (5 bases). This CDR3 comprises 16 residues. Between the trimmed V and J ends, which lost 2 bases and 2 bases, there was a span of 14 bases. CDR1 is SEHNR and CDR2 is FQNEAQ in the germline V gene (reference sequence). CDR3 residues: CASSLFTERDTDTQYF. In DNA form, the CDR3 reads TGTGCCAGCAGCTTATTTACCGAGAGGGACACAGATACGCAGTATTTT. The complete variable domain, with remaining parts taken from reference TRBV7-9 and TRBJ2-3, reads DTGVSQNPRHKITKRGQNVTFRCDPISEHNRLYWYRQTLGQGPEFLTYFQNEAQLEKSRLLSDRFSAERPKGSFSTLEIQRTEQGDSAMYLCASSLFTERDTDTQYFGPGTRLTVL.

This clone was seen once. The V and J genes are TRBV4-1 and TRBJ1-5, with 8 bases identical to TRBD1. The CDR3 has 19 amino acids. CDR1 and CDR2 (germline): MGHRA, YSYEKL. Germline trimming cut 0 bases from V and 2 bases from J; bases unmatched to any gene: 12. CDR3 DNA: TGCGCCAGCAGCCAAGATCCGCCAGGACAGGGCAGTGGCAATCAGCCCCAGCATTTT. Residues: CASSQDPPGQGSGNQPQHF.

The chain couples TRBV29-1 to TRBJ2-3; 13 nucleotides agree with TRBD2. This CDR3 is 15 amino acids long. The V gene end was trimmed by 5 bases and the J gene end by 3 bases; junction bases not matched to a gene: 5. CDR1 and CDR2 (germline): SQVTM, ANQGSEA. For the CDR3, the DNA is TGCAGCGTTATACTAGCGGGGGGGAGGACAGATACGCAGTATTTT. This translates into CSVILAGGRTDTQYF.

In its sample, this clone was seen many times. V usage is TRBV3-1 (or the pseudogene TRBV3-2) and J usage is TRBJ2-3; 10 nucleotides match TRBD1. In germline, CDR1 is LGHDT, CDR2 YNNKEL (reference sequence). J lost 4 bases, V lost 3 bases, and 4 bases had no gene match. The CDR3 spans 15 residues. CDR3 nucleotides: TGTGCCAGCAGCCAGATCGGACAGGGGGCAGATACGCAGTATTTT. Translating it yields CASSQIGQGADTQYF.

CDR3 nucleotides: TGTGCCAGCAGCAAAGACCGGGGGGCTATGAACACTGAAGCTTTCTTT. Protein product: CASSKDRGAMNTEAFF. J is TRBJ1-1 and V is TRBV21-1. TRBV21-1 is a pseudogene segment. This CDR3 region has 16 residues.

V usage is TRBV19 and J usage is TRBJ1-5, with D perhaps TRBD1 (5 bases). Germline loops: CDR1 LNHDA, CDR2 SQIVND (reference sequence). Trimming shortened V by 5 bases and J by 3 bases, and 11 bases separated the two germline ends. There are 14 residues in the CDR3. The CDR3 region has the DNA TGTGCCAGTAGTTCACCAGGGTACAATCAGCCCCAGCATTTT. As protein: CASSSPGYNQPQHF.

The chain employs TRBV6-5 and TRBJ1-5, with a weak D call TRBD1 (6 bases). Trimming shortened V by 6 bases and J by 5 bases, and 17 bases separated the two germline ends. The germline CDR1 and CDR2 sequences are MNHEY and SVGAGI. This CDR3 region has 15 residues. CDR3 sequence reads: CASRPTGSQDQPQHF. CDR3 DNA: TGTGCCAGCAGGCCGACAGGAAGCCAGGATCAGCCCCAGCATTTT.

V is TRBV18 and J is TRBJ2-2; 11 bases fit TRBD2. CDR1 is KGHSH, CDR2 LQKENI, per germline. CDR3 length: 20 amino acids. Trimming cost V 4 bases and J 0 bases; bases outside gene matches: 13. The CDR3 DNA reads TGTGCCAGCTCACGGACTAGCGGGCAACCCCCTTTCGCGAACACCGGGGAGCTGTTTTTT. Its translation is CASSRTSGQPPFANTGELFF.

The V gene is TRBV28, the J gene TRBJ1-3; 7 bases are shared with TRBD1. CDR1 is MDHEN and CDR2 is SYDVKM in the germline V gene. With 6 bases clipped from V and 3 bases from J, the junction kept 8 bases outside the gene matches. The CDR3 sequence is 15 residues long. The CDR3 nucleotides are TGTGCCAGCAGAGAAGACAGGGTAGATGGAAACACCATATATTTT. The encoded protein is CASREDRVDGNTIYF.

V and J are TRBV27 and TRBJ2-5; the D gene is possibly TRBD1 (6 bases). The germline V and J ends were trimmed by 4 bases and 5 bases, with 29 bases remaining between them. Germline lookup yields CDR1 MNHEY and CDR2 SMNVEV (reference sequence). There are 19 residues in the CDR3. For the CDR3, the DNA is TGTGCCAGCAGTTCCGCACTCTCCGGCACAGGGAGTAATACGGAGACCCAGTACTTC. Amino acid sequence: CASSSALSGTGSNTETQYF.

This clone has more than one count but fewer than ten. The V gene is TRBV4-1, the J gene TRBJ1-1; D is unclear. The V end lost 1 base, the J end lost 2 bases, and 14 bases lay between the germline ends. There are 16 residues in the CDR3. Germline V gene sequence: CDR1 MGHRA, CDR2 YSYEKL. The CDR3 region is CASSQAFPGLNTEAFF. For the CDR3, the DNA is TGCGCCAGCAGCCAAGCGTTCCCCGGTCTTAACACTGAAGCTTTCTTT.

V gene TRBV18 combines with J gene TRBJ2-7; a weak D match, TRBD2 (6 bases). CDR1 and CDR2 (germline): KGHSH, LQKENI. This CDR3 comprises 13 residues. The V gene lost 4 bases and the J gene lost 3 bases, with 10 bases spanning the gap. The CDR3 loop is CASSLGLFYEQYV. The CDR3 coding sequence is TGTGCCAGCTCACTGGGACTCTTCTACGAGCAGTACGTC.

The chain couples TRBV19 to TRBJ2-3; no definite D call. There are 15 residues in the CDR3. The V and J ends lost 7 bases and 1 base respectively, with 15 bases between them. From germline, CDR1 is LNHDA and CDR2 SQIVND (reference sequence). The CDR3 DNA is TGTGCCAGTACCACAGACGGAATCGGCACAGATACGCAGTATTTT. It is translated as CASTTDGIGTDTQYF.